A selection of T cell receptor beta chains follows, all from one sample in a study of T cells in narcolepsy. TCRdb's table, derived via immunoSEQ multiplex PCR, lists solely in-frame clones and lacks some. The table has about 30,000 clones, less than 90% seen once. The sequencing sample was made of CD45RA- memory CD4+ T cells from PBMCs. The receptor source for this set is a human donor with narcolepsy. Both conserved end residues are part of each CDR3. Fields, in order: D gene, J gene, V gene, clone size, CDR3 protein, CDR3 DNA. The D gene is left open where the match is weak. Expanded clones get a size class; other rows say once, few or many, or leave the size out.

d_call: -
j_call: TRBJ2-1
v_call: TRBV7-9
clone_size: once
cdr3_aa: CASSLGAAGEQFF
cdr3_nt: TGTGCCAGCAGCTTAGGGGCAGCAGGTGAGCAGTTCTTC

d_call: TRBD1
j_call: TRBJ1-1
v_call: TRBV7-3
clone_size: -
cdr3_aa: CASRFTGDTEAFF
cdr3_nt: TGTGCCAGCAGATTCACAGGGGATACTGAAGCTTTCTTT

d_call: TRBD1
j_call: TRBJ1-5
v_call: TRBV18
clone_size: -
cdr3_aa: CASSLGQGSWGNQPQHF
cdr3_nt: TGTGCCAGCTCACTGGGACAGGGATCCTGGGGCAATCAGCCCCAGCATTTT

d_call: -
j_call: TRBJ2-7
v_call: TRBV5-5
clone_size: -
cdr3_aa: CASSLGQGPYEQYF
cdr3_nt: TGTGCCAGCAGCCTGGGGCAGGGTCCCTACGAGCAGTACTTC

d_call: -
j_call: TRBJ1-5
v_call: TRBV19
clone_size: -
cdr3_aa: CASSIEGQPQHF
cdr3_nt: TGTGCCAGTAGTATCGAGGGGCAGCCCCAGCATTTT

d_call: TRBD1
j_call: TRBJ2-7
v_call: TRBV11-3
clone_size: -
cdr3_aa: CASSLGRQGGEQYF
cdr3_nt: TGTGCCAGCAGCTTAGGTCGACAGGGTGGTGAGCAGTACTTC

d_call: TRBD1
j_call: TRBJ1-1
v_call: TRBV2
clone_size: few
cdr3_aa: CASSGGQGAAFF
cdr3_nt: TGTGCCAGCAGTGGAGGTCAGGGGGCGGCTTTCTTT

d_call: TRBD1
j_call: TRBJ1-2
v_call: TRBV4-2
clone_size: -
cdr3_aa: CASSMTQGADGYTF
cdr3_nt: TGTGCCAGCAGCATGACACAGGGGGCAGATGGCTACACCTTC

d_call: -
j_call: TRBJ2-2
v_call: TRBV7-9
clone_size: -
cdr3_aa: CASSLDRAATGELFF
cdr3_nt: TGTGCCAGCAGCTTAGACCGGGCTGCGACCGGGGAGCTGTTTTTT

d_call: TRBD2
j_call: TRBJ2-2
v_call: TRBV9
clone_size: -
cdr3_aa: CASSVASGGTKSHPTTGELFF
cdr3_nt: TGTGCCAGCAGCGTAGCTAGCGGGGGGACTAAGTCCCATCCTACCACCGGGGAGCTGTTTTTT

d_call: -
j_call: TRBJ1-2
v_call: TRBV2
clone_size: -
cdr3_aa: CASGGFGIYYGYTF
cdr3_nt: TGTGCCAGCGGGGGGTTTGGGATTTATTACGGCTACACCTTC

d_call: TRBD2
j_call: TRBJ2-5
v_call: TRBV5-1
clone_size: -
cdr3_aa: CASSSLAGFQETQYF
cdr3_nt: TGCGCCAGCAGCTCCTTAGCGGGGTTCCAAGAGACCCAGTACTTC

d_call: -
j_call: TRBJ1-2
v_call: TRBV5-4
clone_size: once
cdr3_aa: CASSSPNYGYTF
cdr3_nt: TGTGCCAGCAGCTCCCCCAACTATGGCTACACCTTC

d_call: -
j_call: TRBJ1-1
v_call: TRBV4-3
clone_size: -
cdr3_aa: CASSHRTGDTEAFF
cdr3_nt: TGCGCCAGCAGCCACCGCACTGGGGACACTGAAGCTTTCTTT

d_call: TRBD2
j_call: TRBJ2-7
v_call: TRBV5-6
clone_size: -
cdr3_aa: CASSLSSGKLSYEQYF
cdr3_nt: TGTGCCAGCAGCTTGAGTAGCGGGAAACTCTCCTACGAGCAGTACTTC

d_call: -
j_call: TRBJ2-1
v_call: TRBV7-3
clone_size: -
cdr3_aa: CASAAGAGTYNEQFF
cdr3_nt: TGTGCCAGCGCCGCGGGGGCCGGTACCTACAATGAGCAGTTCTTC

d_call: -
j_call: TRBJ2-2
v_call: TRBV19
clone_size: -
cdr3_aa: CASPRPEDTGELFF
cdr3_nt: TGTGCCAGTCCCAGGCCGGAAGACACCGGGGAGCTGTTTTTT

d_call: -
j_call: TRBJ1-4
v_call: TRBV29-1
clone_size: -
cdr3_aa: CSVGGVSTNEKLFF
cdr3_nt: TGCAGCGTTGGTGGGGTGTCAACTAATGAAAAACTGTTTTTT

d_call: -
j_call: TRBJ1-2
v_call: TRBV7-9
clone_size: -
cdr3_aa: CASSLEQVGEGYTF
cdr3_nt: TGTGCCAGCAGCTTAGAACAGGTGGGAGAAGGCTACACCTTC

d_call: TRBD1
j_call: TRBJ1-5
v_call: TRBV4-1
clone_size: -
cdr3_aa: CASSQRQGADQPQHF
cdr3_nt: TGCGCCAGCAGCCAACGTCAGGGGGCGGATCAGCCCCAGCATTTT

d_call: TRBD1
j_call: TRBJ2-4
v_call: TRBV5-6
clone_size: once
cdr3_aa: CASSLMEPGQEYKNIQYF
cdr3_nt: TGTGCCAGCAGCTTAATGGAACCGGGACAGGAATACAAAAACATTCAGTACTTC

d_call: -
j_call: TRBJ2-7
v_call: TRBV7-8
clone_size: -
cdr3_aa: CASSLADPPYEQYF
cdr3_nt: TGTGCCAGCAGCTTAGCGGACCCACCCTACGAGCAGTACTTC

d_call: -
j_call: TRBJ1-3
v_call: TRBV7-7
clone_size: -
cdr3_aa: CASSLQPGNTIYF
cdr3_nt: TGTGCCAGCAGCTTGCAGCCTGGAAACACCATATATTTT

d_call: -
j_call: TRBJ1-5
v_call: TRBV19
clone_size: few
cdr3_aa: CASKGVGQPQHF
cdr3_nt: TGTGCCAGTAAAGGGGTGGGTCAGCCCCAGCATTTT

d_call: TRBD1
j_call: TRBJ2-1
v_call: TRBV28
clone_size: -
cdr3_aa: CASSRPHRQGADNEQFF
cdr3_nt: TGTGCCAGCAGTAGGCCCCACCGACAGGGGGCGGACAATGAGCAGTTCTTC

d_call: -
j_call: TRBJ2-3
v_call: TRBV7-2
clone_size: once
cdr3_aa: CASSLAFGSDTQYF
cdr3_nt: TGTGCCAGCAGCTTAGCTTTCGGGTCAGATACGCAGTATTTT

d_call: TRBD2
j_call: TRBJ2-1
v_call: TRBV7-9
clone_size: once
cdr3_aa: CASSPGTSGAYNEQFF
cdr3_nt: TGTGCCAGCAGCCCCGGGACTAGCGGGGCTTACAATGAGCAGTTCTTC

d_call: -
j_call: TRBJ1-1
v_call: TRBV5-6
clone_size: -
cdr3_aa: CASSSSREATEAFF
cdr3_nt: TGTGCCAGCAGCAGTTCAAGGGAGGCAACTGAAGCTTTCTTT

d_call: TRBD1
j_call: TRBJ2-3
v_call: TRBV5-5
clone_size: -
cdr3_aa: CASSSPGGGGTDTQYF
cdr3_nt: TGTGCCAGCAGCTCCCCAGGGGGCGGGGGCACAGATACGCAGTATTTT